The 20 T cell receptor beta chains given below trace back to one sample, sequenced in a study of T cell repertoires in cytomegalovirus infection. TCRdb itself ran the reads through MiXCR, one entry per CDR3 protein. The data contain fewer than 350,000 distinct CDR3 sequences, more than 8% of them singletons. Input material: PBMCs. All receptors come from a human donor in good health (CMV status not recorded). Some clones in this sample may be carry-over from other donors' samples.

J is TRBJ1-2 and V is TRBV12-3 or TRBV12-4, with D maybe TRBD1 (6 bases). V dropped 7 bases and J dropped 3 bases, with 18 bases sitting between them. The length of the CDR3 is 15 residues. The CDR3 region is CASTHSGGGYYGYTF. In DNA form, the CDR3 reads TGTGCCAGCACCCACAGCGGGGGCGGCTACTATGGCTACACCTTC.

This clonotype was observed at least ten times. The chain has TRBV30 and TRBJ2-2; no clear D gene. There are 13 residues in the CDR3. From germline, CDR1 is GTSNPN and CDR2 SVGIG (reference sequence). Trimming took 4 bases from V and 1 from J, leaving 7 bases between them. The DNA for the CDR3 is TGTGCCTGGAAACTTCTGAACACCGGGGAGCTGTTTTTT. Its translation: CAWKLLNTGELFF.

The J gene is TRBJ2-1, the V gene TRBV7-2; tentatively, D is TRBD2 (6 bases). Germline CDR1 SGHTA, CDR2 FQGNSA. V lost 1 base, J lost 15 bases, and 16 bases lay in between. The CDR3 contains 13 residues. The CDR3 sequence is CASSLERLRRGFF. The DNA of the CDR3 is TGTGCCAGCAGCTTAGAACGTCTCCGGCGGGGGTTCTTC.

The J gene is TRBJ2-1, the V gene TRBV2; 9 positions agree with TRBD1. V gave up 8 bases and J gave up 5 bases; unmatched junction bases: 7. Per the germline V gene, CDR1 is SNHLY and CDR2 is FYNNEI. The CDR3 loop spans 14 amino acids. The CDR3 protein is CASLPDRGNNEQFF. As DNA, the CDR3 is TGTGCCAGCCTGCCGGACAGGGGAAACAATGAGCAGTTCTTC.

This clonotype was seen at least ten times. This chain joins TRBV7-3 and TRBJ2-5; a possible D gene is TRBD1 (7 bases). Germline lookup yields CDR1 SGHTA and CDR2 FQGTGA. The CDR3 is 14 residues long. The V and J ends lost 5 bases and 6 bases respectively, with 16 bases between them. CDR3: CASSPQAGQKTQYF. Written as DNA, the CDR3 is TGTGCCAGCAGCCCCCAGGCGGGACAGAAGACCCAGTACTTC.

This chain uses TRBV11-2 with TRBJ1-1; no firm D call. The length of the CDR3 is 14 residues. V shed 6 bases and J shed 4 bases, with 15 bases lying between them. From germline, CDR1 is SGHAT and CDR2 FQNNGV. CDR3: CASSRGRRGTEAFF. In nucleotides, the CDR3 is TGTGCCAGCAGTCGAGGACGGCGGGGCACTGAAGCTTTCTTT.

CDR3 in amino acids: CASSKQGYLGFGYTF. Written as DNA, the CDR3 is TGTGCCAGCAGTAAACAGGGGTACTTAGGCTTTGGCTACACCTTC. The chain links TRBV27 to TRBJ1-2; 7 bases agree with TRBD1. Losses at the gene ends were 5 bases for V and 7 bases for J; bases not matched to a gene: 13. This CDR3 has 15 amino acids. The germline V gene encodes CDR1 MNHEY and CDR2 SMNVEV (reference sequence).

V gene TRBV2 combines with J gene TRBJ2-3; possibly TRBD1 for D (6 bases). CDR1 and CDR2 (germline): SNHLY, FYNNEI. This CDR3 has 13 residues. Deletions cut 8 bases from V and 2 bases from J, with 11 bases between. The CDR3 protein is CASDRDNTDTQYF. The CDR3 DNA follows: TGTGCCAGCGACCGGGACAACACAGATACGCAGTATTTT.

This clonotype showed up just a few times. Here the CDR3 reads CSAIGTSGSGANVLTF. The CDR3 coding sequence is TGCAGTGCTATCGGGACTAGCGGCTCTGGGGCCAACGTCCTGACTTTC. This chain connects TRBV20-1 to TRBJ2-6, with 11 bases that match TRBD2. This CDR3 has 16 amino acids. The V gene end was trimmed by 4 bases and the J gene end by 0 bases; junction bases not matched to a gene: 2. Looked up from germline, CDR1 is DFQATT and CDR2 is SNEGSKA (reference sequence).

This clonotype showed up just a few times. The J gene is TRBJ1-6, the V gene TRBV9; 8 bases map to TRBD1. Trimming cost V 3 bases and J 10 bases; bases outside gene matches: 6. Germline lookup yields CDR1 SGDLS and CDR2 YYNGEE. The CDR3 sequence is 14 residues long. CDR3 bases: TGTGCCAGCAGCGGACGGACAGGGCGGTCACCCCTCCACTTT. Its protein product is CASSGRTGRSPLHF.

This clonotype was counted at least ten times. The gene calls are TRBV7-2 and TRBJ2-7, with D perhaps given as TRBD1 or TRBD2 (6 bases each). CDR3 length: 14 amino acids. Trimming stripped 1 base from V and 7 bases from J, with 14 bases between. The germline gives CDR1 SGHTA, CDR2 FQGNSA. The CDR3 DNA is TGTGCCAGCAGCTTAGTCAGTGGGGGGCAGGAGCAGTACTTC. It encodes CASSLVSGGQEQYF.

This clonotype was seen many times. This chain uses TRBV18 with TRBJ1-5; tentatively, D is TRBD1 (5 bases). Germline V lookup: CDR1 KGHSH, CDR2 LQKENI. Trimming left V 2 bases short and J 7 bases short, with 12 bases between. The CDR3 runs to 14 residues. The CDR3 spells CASSPSNGGQPQHF. The CDR3 nucleotides are TGTGCCAGCTCACCATCCAACGGGGGACAGCCCCAGCATTTT.

This clonotype was picked up a small number of times. The chain links TRBV27 to TRBJ1-5, with 7 bases fitting TRBD1. With 5 bases clipped from V and 6 bases from J, the junction kept 7 bases outside the gene matches. CDR1 is MNHEY and CDR2 is SMNVEV in the germline V gene (reference sequence). This CDR3 is built from 14 residues. The CDR3 DNA follows: TGTGCCAGCAGTCCCGGACAGGTGGCTCAGCCCCAGCATTTT. This encodes CASSPGQVAQPQHF.

In its sample, this clonotype was seen a few times. The chain employs TRBV28 and TRBJ2-3; TRBD1 might be the D (6 bases). Germline V CDR1 and CDR2: MDHEN, SYDVKM. V lost 5 bases to trimming and J lost 2 bases, with 14 bases between them. The CDR3 has 15 residues. CDR3 protein: CASSDTGSPTDTQYF. The DNA of the CDR3 is TGTGCCAGCAGTGATACAGGGTCCCCCACAGATACGCAGTATTTT.

V gene TRBV4-3 combines with J gene TRBJ2-3; D ambiguous. The CDR3 is 15 amino acids. In germline, CDR1 is LGHNA, CDR2 YSLEER. V lost 4 bases and J 4 bases, leaving 15 bases between the germline ends. The CDR3 protein is CASSRLTGQADTQYF. In DNA form, the CDR3 reads TGCGCCAGCAGCCGTCTCACGGGTCAAGCAGATACGCAGTATTTT.

This clonotype has a handful of counts. The rearrangement uses TRBV30 and TRBJ1-5; D unresolved. This CDR3 region has 13 residues. Germline V gives CDR1 GTSNPN, CDR2 SVGIG (reference sequence). V lost 1 base to trimming and J lost 7 bases, with 11 bases between them. DNA of the CDR3: TGTGCCTGGAGTGGTGCGGGAGGGCAGCCCCAGCATTTT. As protein: CAWSGAGGQPQHF.

This clonotype was observed at least ten times. The chain employs TRBV11-2 and TRBJ1-4; 9 bases are shared with TRBD1. The CDR3 consists of 16 residues. The junction had 10 bases not matched to a gene; V was cut back by 3 bases and J by 8 bases. CDR1 SGHAT and CDR2 FQNNGV come from the germline V gene. The CDR3 DNA follows: TGTGCCAGCAGCTTTTCCTGGACAGGGGTTTCGGAAAAACTGTTTTTT. Protein: CASSFSWTGVSEKLFF. Based on the CDR3 plus reference TRBV11-2 and TRBJ1-4, the full variable domain is EAGVAQSPRYKIIEKRQSVAFWCNPISGHATLYWYQQILGQGPKLLIQFQNNGVVDDSQLPKDRFSAERLKGVDSTLKIQPAKLEDSAVYLCASSFSWTGVSEKLFFGSGTQLSVL.

This clonotype was counted at least ten times. This rearrangement joins TRBV7-6 to TRBJ2-7; D possibly uses TRBD1 or TRBD2 (5 bases each). Looked up from germline, CDR1 is SGHVS and CDR2 is FNYEAQ. The V and J ends lost 3 bases and 3 bases respectively, with 15 bases between them. This CDR3 has 15 residues. The CDR3 DNA follows: TGTGCCAGCAGCTTCCAATATGGGGACCTCTACGAGCAGTACTTC. Encoded protein: CASSFQYGDLYEQYF.

The genes are TRBV7-2 and TRBJ2-3; the match to TRBD2 covers 7 bases. The germline V gene encodes CDR1 SGHTA and CDR2 FQGNSA. Germline trimming cut 3 bases from V and 1 base from J; bases unmatched to any gene: 4. This CDR3 is 15 amino acids long. This chain's CDR3 is CASSLTRGGTDTQYF. CDR3 DNA: TGTGCCAGCAGCTTGACCCGGGGGGGCACAGATACGCAGTATTTT.

This clonotype was seen only a few times. V and J are TRBV6-6 and TRBJ2-7; tentative D call: TRBD2 (6 bases). This CDR3 has 15 residues. V was pared by 0 bases and J by 3 bases, with 12 bases between. Germline-derived CDR1 and CDR2 are MNHNY and SVGAGI (reference sequence). CDR3 region: CASSYSKHGSYEQYF. CDR3 nucleotide sequence: TGTGCCAGCAGTTACTCAAAACACGGGAGCTACGAGCAGTACTTC.